This T cell receptor (beta chain) was retrieved from a study of T cell responses to AZD1222 COVID-19 vaccine (dated by TCRdb to the early 2020s). The study in broad terms: Because spike-specific TCR depth and breadth did not differ between the two schedules, AZD1222 recipients who got a second dose at roughly 4 weeks were pooled with those who got a second dose at roughly 12 weeks. TCR sequencing covered roughly 230 trial participants: 200 to 210 given two doses of AZD1222 and 26 given two doses of MenACWY control vaccine. Trial participants were enrolled into age subgroups of 18-55, 56-69 and 70-plus years, which contained about 150, 28 and 57 TCR-sequenced participants, respectively.

About this clone itself: The clone's antigen remains unknown. Base quality data are lacking; no much larger clone is found one base away.

Results the study describes overall, beyond this receptor: Conclusions about previously exposed vaccinees were limited because only six or seven AZD1222 recipients were SARS-CoV-2 seropositive at baseline. After two AZD1222 doses, spike-specific TCR breadth and depth were significantly higher than at day 0 and than in MenACWY recipients. The vaccine-associated CD4 TCRs covered the entire spike protein, and the dominant responses fell in regions 160-218 and 743-854. Reportedly, close to half of the unique spike-specific TCRs recognized epitopes lying outside the regions that are mutated in the B.1.351 and B.1.1.7 variants. Participants were mostly white British and included more females than males, and it was suggested by the authors that clonal diversity may have been underestimated. Because no samples from the day 14 peak response were available, repertoires could be characterized only after the peak T cell response. In the small 56-69-year group, the increase in depth fell short of significance, most likely because of low power.

This specimen's time point label, interpreted: baseline before first vaccination. Vaccinee samples came from UK trials COV001 and COV002, including a single-blind randomized controlled phase 2/3 trial of AZD1222 (ChAdOx1 nCoV-19) in healthy adults. Trial participant PBMC samples were collected at day 0 and day 28 after the second dose for TCRbeta chain sequencing. The CDR3 regions of human TCRbeta chains were analyzed by immunosequencing. As for how the authors treated the data: TCRs in the repertoires were compared against a reference library of SARS-CoV-2-specific TCRs that had been generated with the MIRA antigen-specificity platform. Breadth meant the fraction of unique TCRs that were SARS-CoV-2-associated, whereas depth meant the fraction of total T cells that were SARS-CoV-2-associated. Each spike-specific TCR was assigned to its reactive spike region and to a CD4 or CD8 class using the MIRA data. Log10-transformed breadth and depth values were compared by one-way ANOVA with Sidak's multiple comparisons tests. TCRdb stores this immuneACCESS table with in-frame sequences only. Part of the clones is absent; in the studies checked, under half of the shortfall reflects unresolved V genes, and no reason is known for the rest. Clone size and V and J calls were adopted from that table, with D and trimming inferred from the DNA. This sample comprises approximately 80,000 clones, 80% to 90% of them detected only once. The ten largest account for roughly 32% of the sample.

The sequencing here drew on peripheral blood, taken on day 0 of AZD1222 vaccination. The sequence was collected from an adult in good health.

The DNA reads TGTGCCAGCAGACGCTCCTCAGTCTCCGTAAATAATGAAAAACTGTTTTTT. This gives the protein CASRRSSVSVNNEKLFF. The sequence joins TRBV28 to TRBJ1-4, with the D gene too uncertain to name. V sheds 6 bases and J sheds 4 bases, leaving 21 bases between their ends. The CDR3 goes from the cysteine to the phenylalanine over 17 residues. Only CDR3 DNA is held: 51 bases, read in frame from base 1. Taken from the germline V gene, the CDR1 and CDR2 loops are MDHEN and SYDVKM. When the CDR3 is completed using the reference TRBV28 and TRBJ1-4 genes on either side, the full variable domain is DVKVTQSSRYLVKRTGEKVFLECVQDMDHENMFWYRQDPGLGLRLIYFSYDVKMKEKGDIPEGYSVSREKKERFSLILESASTNQTSMYLCASRRSSVSVNNEKLFFGSGTQLSVL.